This T cell receptor beta chain derives from a study of blood T cell repertoires in COVID-19. Study overall: Samples taken during acute and convalescent COVID-19 were collected in the United States, Italy and Spain. Nucleic acid was either cDNA or gDNA, and it came from T cells, B-cell-depleted T cells, or PBMCs.

Per the authors' pipeline: Estimated nucleated cell counts came from reference gene primer amplification. Measured with immunoSEQ multiplex PCR; TCRdb has only the in-frame clones, and not every one. D and trimming come from the DNA, and the V and J calls and clone size come from that table. This table holds 45,000 to 65,000 clones, about 83% found once. CDR3 length equals 15 residues. The germline V gene has CDR1 SGHTS and CDR2 YDEGEE. V shed 3 bases and J 4 bases; nucleotides not matched to a gene: 7. The sequencing sample was made of peripheral blood. This receptor was obtained from a man aged 40-55 years with acute or convalescent COVID-19. The chain joins TRBV5-8 to TRBJ2-5; 9 bases align to TRBD1. As DNA, the CDR3 is TGTGCCAGCAGCTCCCCGGGACAGGGAGCAGAGACCCAGTACTTC. This encodes CASSSPGQGAETQYF.